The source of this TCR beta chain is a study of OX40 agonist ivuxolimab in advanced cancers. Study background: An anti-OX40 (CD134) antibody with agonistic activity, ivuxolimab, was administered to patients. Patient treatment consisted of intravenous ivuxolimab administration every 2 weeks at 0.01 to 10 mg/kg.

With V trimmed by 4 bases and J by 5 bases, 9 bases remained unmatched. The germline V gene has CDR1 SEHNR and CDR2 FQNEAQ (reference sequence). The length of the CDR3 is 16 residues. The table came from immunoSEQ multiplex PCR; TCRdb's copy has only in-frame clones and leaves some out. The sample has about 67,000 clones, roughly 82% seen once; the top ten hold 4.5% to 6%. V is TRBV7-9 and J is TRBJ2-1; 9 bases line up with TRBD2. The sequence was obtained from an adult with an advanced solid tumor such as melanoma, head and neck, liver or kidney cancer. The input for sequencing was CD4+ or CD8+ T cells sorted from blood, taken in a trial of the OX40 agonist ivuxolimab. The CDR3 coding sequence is TGTGCCAGCAGCTCCACCGCTAGCGGGATAGACAATGAGCAGTTCTTC. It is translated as CASSSTASGIDNEQFF.